The 21 T cell receptor beta chains below all came from one sample that was sequenced in a study of blood T cell repertoires in COVID-19. The data were produced by immunoSEQ multiplex PCR, yet TCRdb's version contains in-frame clones alone and is incomplete. The sample shows 210,000 or so clones, around nine tenths of them seen only once. Source material: peripheral blood. These receptors were taken from a woman aged 60 to 75 with acute or convalescent COVID-19.

This clone showed up just a few times. The J gene is TRBJ2-7, the V gene TRBV19, with TRBD2 identical over 12 bases. Germline CDR1 is LNHDA and CDR2 is SQIVND (reference sequence). V shed 6 bases and J 3 bases; nucleotides not matched to a gene: 6. This CDR3 contains 15 residues. The chain's CDR3 is CASSPTSGGYYEQYF. The CDR3 DNA sequence: TGTGCCAGTAGCCCTACTAGCGGGGGGTACTACGAGCAGTACTTC.

This chain uses TRBV25-1 with TRBJ2-7; the D is unclear. CDR1 is MGHDK, CDR2 SYGVNS, per germline. V was clipped by 3 bases and J by 0 bases, with 6 bases between them. The CDR3 has 13 residues. In DNA form, the CDR3 reads TGTGCCAGCAGTGACCCCGGCTCCTACGAGCAGTACTTC. It yields the protein CASSDPGSYEQYF.

The V and J genes are TRBV7-2 and TRBJ1-2, with a possible D match to TRBD1 (6 bases). The length of the CDR3 is 15 residues. Between the trimmed V and J ends, which lost 5 bases and 1 base, there was a span of 14 bases. Germline assignment: CDR1 SGHTA and CDR2 FQGNSA. CDR3 sequence reads: CASSPRSGDNYGYTF. The CDR3 DNA is TGTGCCAGCAGCCCGAGGTCAGGGGATAACTATGGCTACACCTTC.

This sequence joins TRBV6-5 and TRBJ2-7; maybe TRBD2 (6 bases). V was trimmed by 2 bases and J by 2 bases, leaving 13 bases between them. The CDR3 totals 15 residues. CDR1 and CDR2 (germline): MNHEY, SVGAGI. CDR3 in amino acids: CASSYAPGLPYEQYF. The CDR3 bases are TGTGCCAGCAGTTACGCTCCGGGACTGCCCTACGAGCAGTACTTC.

A single count supports this clone. The CDR3: CASSRGTGAFF. CDR3 in DNA: TGTGCCAGCAGCCGGGGGACTGGGGCTTTCTTT. This rearrangement joins TRBV3-1 (or the pseudogene TRBV3-2) to TRBJ1-1, with D possibly TRBD1 on 5 matching bases. V shed 4 bases and J shed 11 bases, with 11 bases lying between them. The CDR3 contains 11 residues. CDR1 is LGHDT and CDR2 is YNNKEL in the germline V gene (reference sequence).

The genes are TRBV28 and TRBJ1-4; the D gene is possibly TRBD1 (5 bases). V was pared by 2 bases and J by 2 bases, with 9 bases between. CDR1 MDHEN and CDR2 SYDVKM come from the germline V gene. The CDR3 length is 15 residues. This CDR3 is CASSLDSSTNEKLFF. CDR3 sequence (DNA): TGTGCCAGCAGTTTAGACAGTTCCACTAATGAAAAACTGTTTTTT.

The genes are TRBV27 and TRBJ2-2; 10 bases match TRBD2. The V and J ends lost 1 base and 6 bases, in that order; junction bases with no gene match: 8. The CDR3 is made up of 17 amino acids. Germline V gives CDR1 MNHEY, CDR2 SMNVEV (reference sequence). CDR3 DNA: TGTGCCAGCAGTTTATTCTCGCTAGCGGGAGTAGCCGGGGAGCTGTTTTTT. Its translation: CASSLFSLAGVAGELFF.

The chain recombines TRBV11-2 with TRBJ1-6; 8 bases line up with TRBD1. Germline trimming cut 2 bases from V and 7 bases from J; bases unmatched to any gene: 1. The V gene's germline CDR1 is SGHAT and CDR2 FQNNGV. This CDR3 comprises 14 residues. The DNA of the CDR3 is TGTGCCAGCAGCTTACAGGGGGCCAATTCACCCCTCCACTTT. Translation: CASSLQGANSPLHF.

V gene TRBV10-3 combines with J gene TRBJ2-1, with TRBD2 matching 12 bases. Germline-derived CDR1 and CDR2 are ENHRY and SYGVKD. The CDR3 runs to 17 residues. The J segment lost 6 bases and the V segment lost 4 bases, leaving 10 bases of the junction unmatched. The CDR3 spells CAISAPTSGSWGNEQFF. In DNA, the CDR3 is TGTGCCATCAGTGCCCCGACTAGCGGGAGTTGGGGCAATGAGCAGTTCTTC.

The CDR3, as DNA: TGTGCTAGTGCCCTATGGGGGGGAATGAACACTGAAGCTTTCTTT. Its translation: CASALWGGMNTEAFF. The chain uses TRBV12-5 and TRBJ1-1, with D tentatively TRBD1 (5 bases). Germline CDR1 is LGHNT and CDR2 is FRNRAP. V dropped 7 bases and J dropped 0 bases, with 15 bases sitting between them. CDR3 size: 15 residues.

The rearrangement joins TRBV10-1 to TRBJ2-6; 10 positions agree with TRBD1. After removal of 8 bases from V and 2 bases from J, the junction contained 9 bases not matched to a gene. The CDR3 extends over 17 amino acids. Germline V gene lookup returns CDR1 WNHNN and CDR2 SYGVQD (reference sequence). The CDR3 DNA reads TGCGCCAGCCTGAGGACAGGGGGATGCACTGGGGCCAACGTCCTGACTTTC. Protein sequence: CASLRTGGCTGANVLTF.

The gene calls are TRBV5-1 and TRBJ1-6; 7 bases are a match to TRBD1. The CDR3 sequence is 15 residues long. Germline assignment: CDR1 SGHRS and CDR2 YFSETQ. V gave up 4 bases and J gave up 8 bases; unmatched junction bases: 9. The CDR3 bases are TGCGCCAGCAGCATAGGACAGGAAGGTTATTCACCCCTCCACTTT. Its translation is CASSIGQEGYSPLHF. The complete variable domain, with remaining parts taken from reference TRBV5-1 and TRBJ1-6, reads KAGVTQTPRYLIKTRGQQVTLSCSPISGHRSVSWYQQTPGQGLQFLFEYFSETQRNKGNFPGRFSGRQFSNSRSEMNVSTLELGDSALYLCASSIGQEGYSPLHFGNGTRLTVT.

The sample holds one count of this clone. J is TRBJ2-5 and V is TRBV7-9; the D gene is possibly TRBD1 (6 bases). The V gene lost 1 base and the J gene lost 5 bases, with 8 bases spanning the gap. This CDR3 has 13 residues. Germline V CDR1 and CDR2: SEHNR, FQNEAQ (reference sequence). The CDR3 bases are TGTGCCAGCAGCTTAGGCAGGGGCGAGACCCAGTACTTC. Protein: CASSLGRGETQYF.

The gene calls are TRBV5-4 and TRBJ2-4; 7 bases fit TRBD1. V lost 0 bases and J lost 0; bases outside the gene matches: 6. This CDR3 contains 17 residues. Germline V gene data show CDR1 as SGHNT and CDR2 as YYREEE (reference sequence). The DNA for the CDR3 is TGTGCCAGCAGCTTGGGGGGCACAGGGGCAGCCAAAAACATTCAGTACTTC. It translates to CASSLGGTGAAKNIQYF. The full variable domain, rest sourced from reference TRBV5-4 and TRBJ2-4, is ETGVTQSPTHLIKTRGQQVTLRCSSQSGHNTVSWYQQALGQGPQFIFQYYREEENGRGNFPPRFSGLQFPNYSSELNVNALELDDSALYLCASSLGGTGAAKNIQYFGAGTRLSVL.

The chain recombines TRBV10-3 with TRBJ2-1; 12 nucleotides align to TRBD2. Looked up from germline, CDR1 is ENHRY and CDR2 is SYGVKD. V was clipped by 7 bases and J by 7 bases; unmatched bases: 8. This CDR3 is 15 amino acids long. The chain's CDR3 is CAINPTSGRRNEQFF. The CDR3 DNA reads TGTGCCATCAACCCGACTAGCGGGAGAAGGAATGAGCAGTTCTTC.

V gene TRBV2 combines with J gene TRBJ2-3, with a tentative D call TRBD1 (5 bases). Germline CDR1 and CDR2: SNHLY and FYNNEI. The CDR3 is 14 amino acids. V was trimmed by 6 bases and J by 2 bases, leaving 12 bases between them. In DNA form, the CDR3 reads TGTGCCAGCAGGACAGAGCTCCTCACAGATACGCAGTATTTT. Translating gives CASRTELLTDTQYF. The whole variable domain, remainder taken from reference TRBV2 and TRBJ2-3, is EPEVTQTPSHQVTQMGQEVILRCVPISNHLYFYWYRQILGQKVEFLVSFYNNEISEKSEIFDDQFSVERPDGSNFTLKIRSTKLEDSAMYFCASRTELLTDTQYFGPGTRLTVL.

This clone has a handful of counts. The sample holds other DNA sequences that translate to the same CDR3. The chain couples TRBV7-2 to TRBJ1-1; D call uncertain. In germline, CDR1 is SGHTA, CDR2 FQGNSA. Trimming removed 1 base at V and 1 base at J, with 4 bases between. The CDR3 has 13 residues. The CDR3 DNA follows: TGTGCCAGCAGCTTAGGTCAGAACACTGAAGCTTTCTTT. It specifies CASSLGQNTEAFF. The full variable domain, its missing parts supplied by reference TRBV7-2 and TRBJ1-1, is GAGVSQSPSNKVTEKGKDVELRCDPISGHTALYWYRQSLGQGLEFLIYFQGNSAPDKSGLPSDRFSAERTGGSVSTLTIQRTQQEDSAVYLCASSLGQNTEAFFGQGTRLTVV.

The chain uses TRBV3-1 (or the pseudogene TRBV3-2) and TRBJ2-1; D is possibly TRBD2 (5 bases). This CDR3 comprises 17 residues. The germline V gene encodes CDR1 LGHDT and CDR2 YNNKEL (reference sequence). Trimming took 2 bases from V and 8 from J, leaving 22 bases between them. The CDR3 coding sequence is TGTGCCAGCAGCCAAATCGATTGCCACAGAGGACTTGATGAGCAGTTCTTC. Translating gives CASSQIDCHRGLDEQFF.

This chain joins TRBV18 and TRBJ2-2; no clear D gene. With 4 bases removed from V and 6 bases from J, the gap between germline ends came to 9 bases. The CDR3 consists of 13 residues. Germline lookup yields CDR1 KGHSH and CDR2 LQKENI. Here the CDR3 DNA reads TGTGCCAGCTCACTCTCTATTGCCGGGGAGCTGTTTTTT. This translates into CASSLSIAGELFF. The full variable domain, completed using reference TRBV18 and TRBJ2-2, is NAGVMQNPRHLVRRRGQEARLRCSPMKGHSHVYWYRQLPEEGLKFMVYLQKENIIDESGMPKERFSAEFPKEGPSILRIQQVVRGDSAAYFCASSLSIAGELFFGEGSRLTVL.

The V and J genes are TRBV25-1 and TRBJ1-1; TRBD1 matches at 8 bases. The CDR3 runs 13 residues. Trimming at V came to 4 bases and at J to 5 bases, leaving 3 bases not matched to a gene. The germline gives CDR1 MGHDK, CDR2 SYGVNS. Here the CDR3 DNA reads TGTGCCAGCAGTGTTACAGGGGGAACTGAAGCTTTCTTT. Translating gives CASSVTGGTEAFF.

The table lists this clone with a few counts. The chain recombines TRBV28 with TRBJ1-4, with a tentative D call TRBD1 (6 bases). V dropped 3 bases and J dropped 7 bases, with 15 bases sitting between them. The CDR3 has 15 amino acids. Germline CDR1 MDHEN, CDR2 SYDVKM. The CDR3 bases are TGTGCCAGCAGTTTTGTAGGGCCCAGGGGTGAAAAACTGTTTTTT. Protein: CASSFVGPRGEKLFF.